At least ten counts were recorded for the clone carrying this T cell receptor beta chain. The antigen is unknown. Trimming left V 5 bases short and J 3 bases short, with 13 bases between. CDR3 length: 14 amino acids. This sample is drawn from a study of beta chain features in type 1 diabetes. Across the whole study: Across the samples, 100 million to 130 million sorted cells were examined in total. Findings and caveats of the study: Researchers cautioned that cDNA sequencing could over-represent cells with high TCR expression.

Reverse transcribing all isolated RNA meant expressed TCRB transcripts were sequenced. Assay used: immunoSEQ multiplex PCR; TCRdb lists only in-frame clones, some missing. Seen here are some 300,000 clones, around 7.3% observed once, and the top ten hold 0.9% to 1.2%. J is TRBJ1-1 and V is TRBV23-1, with D unresolved. TRBV23-1 is given ORF status, its function remaining uncertain. This receptor was identified in a woman aged 18-29 years in good health. The source material was central memory CD4+ T cells from blood. CDR3 amino acids: CASSKAARDTEAFF. Here the CDR3 DNA reads TGCGCCAGCAGTAAGGCCGCCCGAGACACTGAAGCTTTCTTT.